The rows below give T cell receptor beta chains drawn from one sample of a study of identical twins. TCRdb fed the 5' RACE reads into MiXCR, producing one record per CDR3 protein. The sample has approximately 230,000 distinct CDR3 sequences, 5% to 7% seen once. The same sample was also used in a study of T cells expressing NK-cell markers.

The source material was CD8+ T cells sorted from blood. These receptors all come from a woman aged 18-30 years in good health. Each CDR3 is given with its conserved first and last residue. The D gene is left open where the match is weak. Size is omitted from some rows. Given values are once, few, many or a class for expanded clones.

J: TRBJ1-3
V: TRBV7-9
size: few
D: NA
CDR3: CASSLPSPGNTIYF
DNA: TGTGCCAGCAGCTTACCCAGCCCTGGAAACACCATATATTTT

J: TRBJ2-2
V: TRBV6-1
size: few
D: NA
CDR3: CASTTGYTGELFF
DNA: TGTGCCAGCACTACAGGGTACACCGGGGAGCTGTTTTTT

J: TRBJ2-3
V: TRBV4-3
size: few
D: TRBD2
CDR3: CASSHTGTTPDTQYF
DNA: TGCGCCAGCAGCCACACCGGGACTACCCCAGATACGCAGTATTTT

J: TRBJ2-2
V: TRBV20-1
size: many
D: TRBD1
CDR3: CSAREVAGTGNTGELFF
DNA: TGCAGTGCTAGAGAGGTCGCCGGGACAGGGAACACCGGGGAGCTGTTTTTT

J: TRBJ2-7
V: TRBV11-2
size: NA
D: TRBD1
CDR3: CASSVDKAGQGLAYEQYF
DNA: TGTGCCAGCAGCGTAGATAAGGCGGGACAGGGGTTGGCCTACGAGCAGTACTTC

J: TRBJ1-1
V: TRBV10-3
size: many
D: NA
CDR3: CAISDRGAMNTEAFF
DNA: TGTGCCATCAGTGATCGGGGGGCAATGAACACTGAAGCTTTCTTT

J: TRBJ2-7
V: TRBV19
size: NA
D: TRBD1
CDR3: CASSETRDRVYEQYF
DNA: TGTGCCAGTAGCGAGACCCGGGACAGGGTGTACGAGCAGTACTTC

J: TRBJ2-7
V: TRBV12-3/TRBV12-4
size: few
D: NA
CDR3: CASSLVGDGHYEQYF
DNA: TGTGCCAGCAGTTTGGTGGGGGACGGCCACTACGAGCAGTACTTC

J: TRBJ2-2
V: TRBV29-1
size: NA
D: TRBD1
CDR3: CSVPGQGETGELFF
DNA: TGCAGCGTACCGGGACAGGGTGAAACCGGGGAGCTGTTTTTT

J: TRBJ2-1
V: TRBV20-1
size: NA
D: NA
CDR3: CSASDPNNEQFF
DNA: TGCAGTGCCTCGGACCCCAACAATGAGCAGTTCTTC

J: TRBJ2-6
V: TRBV5-5
size: NA
D: NA
CDR3: CASSLWDGGLAGANVLTF
DNA: TGTGCCAGCAGCTTGTGGGACGGAGGGCTTGCTGGGGCCAACGTCCTGACTTTC

J: TRBJ2-7
V: TRBV18
size: few
D: TRBD1
CDR3: CASSPPFDRGNYEQYF
DNA: TGTGCCAGCTCACCACCGTTCGACAGGGGGAACTACGAGCAGTACTTC

J: TRBJ1-2
V: TRBV25-1
size: NA
D: TRBD1
CDR3: CASRSQTGTDYGYTF
DNA: TGTGCCAGCCGAAGTCAGACCGGGACAGATTATGGCTACACCTTC

J: TRBJ2-5
V: TRBV9
size: many
D: NA
CDR3: CASSAAAADPETQYF
DNA: TGTGCCAGCAGCGCCGCAGCTGCGGACCCAGAGACCCAGTACTTC

J: TRBJ1-5
V: TRBV6-2/TRBV6-3
size: many
D: TRBD1
CDR3: CASSLLRGQPNGGNQPQHF
DNA: TGTGCCAGCAGTCTTTTGAGGGGACAGCCCAATGGAGGCAATCAGCCCCAGCATTTT

J: TRBJ1-1
V: TRBV29-1
size: NA
D: NA
CDR3: CSVDTEAFF
DNA: TGCAGCGTTGACACTGAAGCTTTCTTT

J: TRBJ1-5
V: TRBV12-3/TRBV12-4
size: few
D: TRBD1
CDR3: CASSLGRGSNQPQHF
DNA: TGTGCCAGCAGTTTAGGCAGGGGGAGCAATCAGCCCCAGCATTTT

J: TRBJ1-1
V: TRBV7-6
size: few
D: TRBD1
CDR3: CASSSGGGGTEAFF
DNA: TGTGCCAGCAGCTCAGGGGGTGGGGGCACTGAAGCTTTCTTT

J: TRBJ2-3
V: TRBV13
size: NA
D: NA
CDR3: CASRLGGTDTQYF
DNA: TGTGCCAGCAGGTTGGGGGGCACAGATACGCAGTATTTT

J: TRBJ1-2
V: TRBV11-2
size: NA
D: NA
CDR3: CASSLFRSYGYTF
DNA: TGTGCCAGCAGCTTATTCCGTTCTTATGGCTACACCTTC

J: TRBJ2-3
V: TRBV12-3/TRBV12-4
size: few
D: NA
CDR3: CASSFADKQYF
DNA: TGTGCCAGCAGTTTTGCCGACAAACAGTATTTT

J: TRBJ2-7
V: TRBV10-3
size: many
D: TRBD1
CDR3: CAISDGTGAYEQYF
DNA: TGTGCCATCAGTGACGGGACAGGGGCTTACGAGCAGTACTTC

J: TRBJ1-6
V: TRBV9
size: few
D: NA
CDR3: CASSNYNSPLHF
DNA: TGTGCCAGCAGCAACTATAATTCACCCCTCCACTTT

J: TRBJ2-5
V: TRBV7-9
size: many
D: TRBD2
CDR3: CASSLRGGPLYF
DNA: TGTGCCAGCAGCTTGCGGGGGGGCCCCCTCTACTTC

J: TRBJ2-7
V: TRBV7-9
size: few
D: NA
CDR3: CASAGTSAYEQYF
DNA: TGTGCCAGCGCGGGGACATCCGCCTACGAGCAGTACTTC

J: TRBJ2-1
V: TRBV29-1
size: many
D: TRBD2
CDR3: CSAPSGGAWEQFF
DNA: TGCAGCGCACCTAGCGGGGGGGCCTGGGAGCAGTTCTTC

J: TRBJ2-1
V: TRBV3-1
size: many
D: NA
CDR3: CASSQDSGAHNEQFF
DNA: TGTGCCAGCAGCCAAGATTCGGGGGCCCACAATGAGCAGTTCTTC

J: TRBJ2-2
V: TRBV7-9
size: NA
D: NA
CDR3: CASSLPVGELFF
DNA: TGTGCCAGCAGCTTGCCCGTCGGGGAGCTGTTTTTT

J: TRBJ2-2
V: TRBV20-1
size: NA
D: NA
CDR3: CSAGNTGELFF
DNA: TGCAGTGCCGGGAACACCGGGGAGCTGTTTTTT